The 21 T cell receptor beta chains below all came from one sample that was sequenced in a study of technical replicates of blood from a handful of donors. This table comes from immunoSEQ multiplex PCR, and its TCRdb copy is limited to in-frame clones, with some not included. This repertoire shows tens of thousands of clones, about 98% found once; its top ten account for roughly 0.15%. Input material: T cells isolated from PBMCs. These receptors all come from a human donor in good health.

The chain employs TRBV6-5 and TRBJ2-7, with D hard to call. The CDR3 loop spans 12 amino acids. V shed 2 bases and J shed 6 bases, with 8 bases lying between them. The germline gives CDR1 MNHEY, CDR2 SVGAGI. CDR3 loop: CASSYIGSEQYF. The CDR3 DNA reads as TGTGCCAGCAGTTACATCGGGTCCGAGCAGTACTTC.

V and J are TRBV9 and TRBJ2-7; D may be TRBD1 (5 bases). V was cut by 3 bases and J by 4 bases, with 20 bases left in between. This CDR3 has 16 amino acids. The V gene's germline CDR1 is SGDLS and CDR2 YYNGEE. CDR3 amino acids: CASSDHSTDIPYEQYF. In nucleotides, the CDR3 is TGTGCCAGCAGCGATCACTCGACAGACATCCCATACGAGCAGTACTTC.

The gene calls are TRBV4-2 and TRBJ1-1; 8 nucleotides match TRBD1. Germline lookup yields CDR1 LGHNA and CDR2 YNFKEQ. The CDR3 loop spans 15 amino acids. Losses at the gene ends were 0 bases for V and 6 bases for J; bases not matched to a gene: 6. The CDR3 region has the DNA TGTGCCAGCAGCCAAGAGACAGGGGTTATGGCTGAAGCTTTCTTT. Protein sequence: CASSQETGVMAEAFF.

The CDR3 bases are TGTGCCAGCCAACCCTTCTGGACTGACGGGTCCTACGAGCAGTACTTC. Amino acid sequence: CASQPFWTDGSYEQYF. This sequence joins TRBV27 and TRBJ2-7; TRBD2 might be the D (5 bases). With 8 bases removed from V and 1 base from J, the gap between germline ends came to 21 bases. This CDR3 has 16 amino acids. Germline V CDR1 and CDR2: MNHEY, SMNVEV (reference sequence).

V gene TRBV2 combines with J gene TRBJ2-1, with D possibly being TRBD2 (5 bases). The CDR3 runs 16 residues. Per the germline V gene, CDR1 is SNHLY and CDR2 is FYNNEI. The V end lost 6 bases, the J end lost 4 bases, and 19 bases lay between the germline ends. The CDR3 bases are TGTGCCAGCAGGGATTTCGCGGGCCACCTTTACAATGAGCAGTTCTTC. Amino acids: CASRDFAGHLYNEQFF.

This chain joins TRBV28 and TRBJ2-7, with D possibly being TRBD2 (5 bases). The CDR3 has 13 amino acids. Germline assignment: CDR1 MDHEN and CDR2 SYDVKM. V was cut by 7 bases and J by 0 bases, with 10 bases left in between. This chain's CDR3 is CASTPGSSYEQYF. The CDR3, as DNA: TGTGCCAGCACTCCGGGGTCCTCCTACGAGCAGTACTTC.

The chain recombines TRBV30 with TRBJ2-7; D uncertain. The V gene's germline CDR1 is GTSNPN and CDR2 SVGIG (reference sequence). The V end was cut by 1 base, the J end by 0 bases, with 4 bases between. This CDR3 contains 12 residues. CDR3 coding DNA: TGTGCCTGGAGTGACTCCTCCTACGAGCAGTACTTC. Its translation: CAWSDSSYEQYF. Full variable domain (outside the CDR3, taken from reference TRBV30 and TRBJ2-7): SQTIHQWPATLVQPVGSPLSLECTVEGTSNPNLYWYRQAAGRGLQLLFYSVGIGQISSEVPQNLSASRPQDRQFILSSKKLLLSDSGFYLCAWSDSSYEQYFGPGTRLTVT.

The V and J genes are TRBV4-1 and TRBJ1-2; TRBD1 agrees at 7 bases. This CDR3 is built from 16 residues. Germline V gives CDR1 MGHRA, CDR2 YSYEKL. V shed 4 bases and J 4 bases; nucleotides not matched to a gene: 12. The chain's CDR3 is CASSLTDPGQRYGYTF. The CDR3 DNA is TGCGCCAGCAGCCTCACCGACCCGGGACAGCGCTATGGCTACACCTTC.

CDR3 sequence reads: CASRTSASYEQYF. CDR3 DNA sequence: TGCGCCAGCAGGACTAGCGCATCCTACGAGCAGTACTTC. The chain carries TRBV10-2 and TRBJ2-7; 8 bases are shared with TRBD2. Unmatched junction bases numbered 2, after V lost 6 bases and J lost 1 base. This CDR3 comprises 13 residues. Germline CDR1 WSHSY, CDR2 SAAADI.

The chain uses TRBV6-5 and TRBJ2-1; D ambiguous. Germline assignment: CDR1 MNHEY and CDR2 SVGAGI. This CDR3 contains 11 residues. V dropped 6 bases and J dropped 8 bases, with 8 bases sitting between them. The CDR3 here is CASSRSDEQFF. The CDR3 bases are TGTGCCAGCAGCCGATCGGATGAGCAGTTCTTC.

The chain uses TRBV28 and TRBJ1-4, with 7 bases that match TRBD1. The V gene's germline CDR1 is MDHEN and CDR2 SYDVKM. J gave up 7 bases and V 11 bases, and 10 bases lay outside the gene matches. The CDR3 totals 13 residues. The CDR3 DNA follows: TGTGCCCTTGGGTACAGGGGTGGTGAAAAACTGTTTTTT. Encoded protein: CALGYRGGEKLFF.

The rearrangement uses TRBV27 and TRBJ2-2; D is ambiguous. Per the germline V gene, CDR1 is MNHEY and CDR2 is SMNVEV (reference sequence). The CDR3 is 11 residues long. V lost 2 bases, J lost 7 bases, and 2 bases lay in between. The CDR3, as DNA: TGTGCCAGCAGTTTACACGGGGAGCTGTTTTTT. Translation: CASSLHGELFF.

The chain employs TRBV2 and TRBJ2-1; 8 bases fit TRBD2. CDR1 is SNHLY and CDR2 is FYNNEI in the germline V gene. The V segment lost 8 bases and the J segment 6 bases; nucleotides outside the gene matches: 6. This CDR3 has 13 amino acids. The CDR3 is CASADGTSNEQFF. CDR3 in DNA: TGTGCCAGCGCGGATGGGACTAGCAATGAGCAGTTCTTC.

V usage is TRBV5-6 and J usage is TRBJ2-2; D unclear. V dropped 2 bases and J dropped 1 base, with 9 bases sitting between them. The germline gives CDR1 SGHDT, CDR2 YYEEEE. This CDR3 contains 15 residues. CDR3 residues: CASSFLRLNTGELFF. Here the CDR3 DNA reads TGTGCCAGCAGCTTTTTGCGATTGAACACCGGGGAGCTGTTTTTT. Using reference TRBV5-6 and TRBJ2-2 for the parts outside the CDR3, the full variable domain is DAGVTQSPTHLIKTRGQQVTLRCSPKSGHDTVSWYQQALGQGPQFIFQYYEEEERQRGNFPDRFSGHQFPNYSSELNVNALLLGDSALYLCASSFLRLNTGELFFGEGSRLTVL.

The chain joins TRBV5-1 to TRBJ2-2; 10 nucleotides align to TRBD2. The CDR3 covers 17 residues. Germline V gene data show CDR1 as SGHRS and CDR2 as YFSETQ. V dropped 1 base and J dropped 0; count of bases not matched to a gene: 3. This chain's CDR3 is CASSLRLAGANTGELFF. As DNA, the CDR3 is TGCGCCAGCAGCTTGAGGCTAGCGGGGGCGAACACCGGGGAGCTGTTTTTT.

This clone appeared once. The V and J genes are TRBV25-1 and TRBJ2-5, with D perhaps TRBD1 (5 bases). Germline CDR1 is MGHDK and CDR2 is SYGVNS. The CDR3 is 15 residues long. Deletions cut 3 bases from V and 4 bases from J, with 15 bases between. This CDR3 is CASSDRTRVRETQYF. For the CDR3, the DNA is TGTGCCAGCAGTGACCGGACAAGGGTACGAGAGACCCAGTACTTC.

The chain couples TRBV19 to TRBJ2-7, with 8 positions matching TRBD2. CDR3 length equals 17 residues. Germline CDR1 reads LNHDA; CDR2 reads SQIVND (reference sequence). The ends lost 7 bases at V and 2 bases at J; junction bases unmatched: 16. CDR3 protein: CASKRGGDNDLTYEQYF. The CDR3 DNA is TGTGCCAGTAAACGGGGGGGGGACAACGACCTCACCTACGAGCAGTACTTC.

The rearrangement links TRBV28 to TRBJ2-5; a weak D match, TRBD1 (6 bases). The CDR3 covers 13 residues. Germline V CDR1 and CDR2: MDHEN, SYDVKM. Between the trimmed V and J ends, which lost 6 bases and 5 bases, there was a span of 13 bases. CDR3 bases: TGTGCCAGCAGCCGGGACACCTTGGAGACCCAGTACTTC. This encodes CASSRDTLETQYF.

This chain uses TRBV2 with TRBJ2-1, with D maybe TRBD2 (7 bases). From germline, CDR1 is SNHLY and CDR2 FYNNEI. The CDR3 contains 14 residues. V gave up 6 bases and J gave up 4 bases, with 13 bases separating them. The CDR3 sequence is CASSGGPRYNEQFF. The CDR3 DNA sequence: TGTGCCAGCAGCGGGGGGCCTCGATACAATGAGCAGTTCTTC. Full variable domain (outside the CDR3, taken from reference TRBV2 and TRBJ2-1): EPEVTQTPSHQVTQMGQEVILRCVPISNHLYFYWYRQILGQKVEFLVSFYNNEISEKSEIFDDQFSVERPDGSNFTLKIRSTKLEDSAMYFCASSGGPRYNEQFFGPGTRLTVL.

The V and J genes are TRBV7-9 and TRBJ2-2, with D maybe TRBD1 (6 bases). This CDR3 comprises 16 residues. Germline values: CDR1 SEHNR, CDR2 FQNEAQ (reference sequence). The V end lost 2 bases, the J end lost 2 bases, and 12 bases lay between the germline ends. This CDR3 is CASSLKGTPNTGELFF. The CDR3 DNA is TGTGCCAGCAGCTTAAAAGGGACACCTAACACCGGGGAGCTGTTTTTT.

The CDR3 DNA reads as TGTGCCAGCAGCTTAACTAGCGGGAGCTCCGTGGCCCAGTACTTC. Translation: CASSLTSGSSVAQYF. This chain uses TRBV7-7 with TRBJ2-5; 11 nucleotides agree with TRBD2. Germline V gene sequence: CDR1 SSHAT, CDR2 FNYEAQ (reference sequence). The CDR3 is 15 residues long. V shed 2 bases and J 9 bases; nucleotides not matched to a gene: 8.